The clone carrying this T cell receptor (beta chain) was seen at least ten times. Looked up from germline, CDR1 is KGHDR and CDR2 is SFDVKD. With 3 bases clipped from V and 3 bases from J, the junction kept 2 bases outside the gene matches. The CDR3 sequence is 15 residues long. The sample is drawn from a study of CD8 T cells in ankylosing spondylitis. TCRdb ran MiXCR on the 5' RACE reads and lists one entry per CDR3 protein. The sample lists around 300,000 distinct CDR3 sequences, roughly 10% occurring once. The chain links TRBV24-1 to TRBJ2-1, with 9 bases matching TRBD1. The source of this sequence is a female donor with ankylosing spondylitis or in good health (not recorded which). Sequenced input: blood, either unsorted or a sorted T cell fraction (not recorded which). The CDR3 protein is CATSDTGQGYNEQFF. Here the CDR3 DNA reads TGTGCCACCAGTGATACGGGACAGGGCTACAATGAGCAGTTCTTC.